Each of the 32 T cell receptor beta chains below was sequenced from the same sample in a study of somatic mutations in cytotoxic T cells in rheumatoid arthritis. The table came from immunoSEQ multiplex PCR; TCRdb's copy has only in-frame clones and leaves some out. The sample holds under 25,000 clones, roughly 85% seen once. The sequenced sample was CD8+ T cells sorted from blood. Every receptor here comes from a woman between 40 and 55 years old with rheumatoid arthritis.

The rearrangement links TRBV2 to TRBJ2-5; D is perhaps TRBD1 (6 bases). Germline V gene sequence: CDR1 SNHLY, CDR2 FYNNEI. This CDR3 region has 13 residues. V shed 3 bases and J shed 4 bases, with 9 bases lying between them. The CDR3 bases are TGTGCCAGCAGTGACCTAGGGGGAGAGACCCAGTACTTC. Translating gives CASSDLGGETQYF. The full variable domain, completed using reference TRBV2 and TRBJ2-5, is EPEVTQTPSHQVTQMGQEVILRCVPISNHLYFYWYRQILGQKVEFLVSFYNNEISEKSEIFDDQFSVERPDGSNFTLKIRSTKLEDSAMYFCASSDLGGETQYFGPGTRLLVL.

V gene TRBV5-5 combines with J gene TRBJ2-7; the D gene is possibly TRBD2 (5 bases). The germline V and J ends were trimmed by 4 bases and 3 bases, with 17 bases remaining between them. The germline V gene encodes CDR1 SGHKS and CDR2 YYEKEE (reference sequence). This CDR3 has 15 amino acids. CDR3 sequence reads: CASSPGSGGSYEQYF. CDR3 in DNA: TGTGCCAGCAGCCCCGGTTCCGGAGGAAGCTACGAGCAGTACTTC. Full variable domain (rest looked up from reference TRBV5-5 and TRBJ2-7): DAGVTQSPTHLIKTRGQQVTLRCSPISGHKSVSWYQQVLGQGPQFIFQYYEKEERGRGNFPDRFSARQFPNYSSELNVNALLLGDSALYLCASSPGSGGSYEQYFGPGTRLTVT.

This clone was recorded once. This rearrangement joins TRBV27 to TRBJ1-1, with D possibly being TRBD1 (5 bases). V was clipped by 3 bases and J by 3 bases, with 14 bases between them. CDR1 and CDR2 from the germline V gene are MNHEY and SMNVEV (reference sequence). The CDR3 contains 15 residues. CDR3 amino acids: CASSLGRSGYTEAFF. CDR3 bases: TGTGCCAGCAGTTTGGGGCGGAGTGGGTACACTGAAGCTTTCTTT.

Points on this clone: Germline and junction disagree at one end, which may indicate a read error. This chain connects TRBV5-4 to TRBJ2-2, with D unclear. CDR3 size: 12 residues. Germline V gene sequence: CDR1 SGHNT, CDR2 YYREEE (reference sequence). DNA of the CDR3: TGTGCCAGCAGTTTGGTCGGCGGGGAGCTGTTTTTT. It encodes CASSLVGGELFF.

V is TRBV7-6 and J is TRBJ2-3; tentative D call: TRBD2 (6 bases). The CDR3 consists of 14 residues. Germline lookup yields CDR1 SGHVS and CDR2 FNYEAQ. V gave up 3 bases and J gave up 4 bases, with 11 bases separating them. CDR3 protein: CASSLGGGADTQYF. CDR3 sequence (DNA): TGTGCCAGCAGCTTGGGGGGTGGGGCAGATACGCAGTATTTT.

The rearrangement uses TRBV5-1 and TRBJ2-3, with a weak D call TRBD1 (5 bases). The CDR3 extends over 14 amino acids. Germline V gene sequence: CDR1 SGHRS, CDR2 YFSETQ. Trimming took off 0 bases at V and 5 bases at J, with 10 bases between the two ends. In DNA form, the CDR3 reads TGCGCCAGCAGCTTGGGTCAGGGAATAGATACGCAGTATTTT. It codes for CASSLGQGIDTQYF.

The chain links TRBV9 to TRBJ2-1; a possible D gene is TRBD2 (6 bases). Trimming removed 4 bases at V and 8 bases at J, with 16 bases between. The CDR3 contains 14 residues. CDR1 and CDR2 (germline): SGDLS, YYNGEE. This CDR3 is CASSLRLVGDEQFF. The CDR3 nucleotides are TGTGCCAGCAGCCTTCGACTAGTGGGCGATGAGCAGTTCTTC.

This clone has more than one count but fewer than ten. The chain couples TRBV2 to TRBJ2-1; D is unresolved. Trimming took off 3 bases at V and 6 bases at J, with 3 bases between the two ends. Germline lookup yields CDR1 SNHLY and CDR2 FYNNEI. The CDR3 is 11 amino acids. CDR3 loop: CASSDSNEQFF. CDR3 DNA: TGTGCCAGCAGTGACAGCAATGAGCAGTTCTTC.

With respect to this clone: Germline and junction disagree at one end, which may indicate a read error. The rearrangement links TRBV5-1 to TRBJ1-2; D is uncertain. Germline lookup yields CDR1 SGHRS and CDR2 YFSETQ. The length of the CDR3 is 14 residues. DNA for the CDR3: TGCGCCAGCAGCTTGTATTCAGCCGACTATGGCTACATCTTC. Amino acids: CASSLYSADYGYIF.

The CDR3 nucleotides are TGTGCTAGTGGTTACCATCGTCTGCAGGGAAAGACCTATGGCTACACCTTC. Translated, it gives CASGYHRLQGKTYGYTF. The V and J genes are TRBV12-5 and TRBJ1-2; D perhaps matches TRBD1 (5 bases). Trimming cost V 4 bases and J 4 bases, with 22 bases left between them. CDR3 size: 17 residues. The germline gives CDR1 LGHNT, CDR2 FRNRAP.

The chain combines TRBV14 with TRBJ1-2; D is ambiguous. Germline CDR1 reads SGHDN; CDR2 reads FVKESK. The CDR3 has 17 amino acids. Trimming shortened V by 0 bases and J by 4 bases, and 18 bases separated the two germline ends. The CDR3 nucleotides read TGTGCCAGCAGCCAAGATCGAGTTAACAGCCGAATCTATGGCTACACCTTC. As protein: CASSQDRVNSRIYGYTF. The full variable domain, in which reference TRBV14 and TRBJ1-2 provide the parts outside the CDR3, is EAGVTQFPSHSVIEKGQTVTLRCDPISGHDNLYWYRRVMGKEIKFLLHFVKESKQDESGMPNNRFLAERTGGTYSTLKVQPAELEDSGVYFCASSQDRVNSRIYGYTFGSGTRLTVV.

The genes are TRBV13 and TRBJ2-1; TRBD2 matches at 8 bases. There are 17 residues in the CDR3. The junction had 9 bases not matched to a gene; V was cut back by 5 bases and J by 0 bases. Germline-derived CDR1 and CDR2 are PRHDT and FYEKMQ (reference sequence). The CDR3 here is CASSHASGPSSYNEQFF. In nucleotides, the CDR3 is TGTGCCAGCAGCCACGCTAGCGGGCCGAGCTCCTACAATGAGCAGTTCTTC.

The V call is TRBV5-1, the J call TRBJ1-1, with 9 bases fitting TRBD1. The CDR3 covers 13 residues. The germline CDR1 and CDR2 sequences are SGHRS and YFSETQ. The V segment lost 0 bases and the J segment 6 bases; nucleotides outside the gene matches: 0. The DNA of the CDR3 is TGCGCCAGCAGCTTGGGGACAGGGGCTGAAGCTTTCTTT. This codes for CASSLGTGAEAFF.

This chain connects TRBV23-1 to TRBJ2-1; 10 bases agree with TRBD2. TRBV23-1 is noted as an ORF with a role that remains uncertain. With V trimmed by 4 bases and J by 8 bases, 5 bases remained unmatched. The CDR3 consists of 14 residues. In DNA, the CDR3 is TGCGCCAGCAGTCCTTCAGCGGGAGGGGATGAGCAGTTCTTC. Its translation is CASSPSAGGDEQFF.

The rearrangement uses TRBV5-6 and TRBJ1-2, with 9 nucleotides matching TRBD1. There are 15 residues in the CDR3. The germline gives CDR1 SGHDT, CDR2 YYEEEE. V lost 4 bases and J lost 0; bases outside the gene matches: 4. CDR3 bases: TGTGCCAGCAGCCAGGGACAGGGTTCTAACTATGGCTACACCTTC. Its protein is CASSQGQGSNYGYTF.

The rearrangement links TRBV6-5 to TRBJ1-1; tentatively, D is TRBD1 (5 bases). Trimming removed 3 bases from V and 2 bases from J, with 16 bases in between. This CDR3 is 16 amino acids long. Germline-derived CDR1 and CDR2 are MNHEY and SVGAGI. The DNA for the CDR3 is TGTGCCAGCAGTTATCTCCATGCGGACACAAACACTGAAGCTTTCTTT. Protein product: CASSYLHADTNTEAFF.

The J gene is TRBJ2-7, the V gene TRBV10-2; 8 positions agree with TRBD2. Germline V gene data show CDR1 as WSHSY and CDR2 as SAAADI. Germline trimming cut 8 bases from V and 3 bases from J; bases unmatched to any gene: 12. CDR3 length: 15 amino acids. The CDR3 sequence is CASDPREAGVYEQYF. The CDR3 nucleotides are TGCGCCAGCGACCCTCGCGAAGCGGGAGTCTACGAGCAGTACTTC.

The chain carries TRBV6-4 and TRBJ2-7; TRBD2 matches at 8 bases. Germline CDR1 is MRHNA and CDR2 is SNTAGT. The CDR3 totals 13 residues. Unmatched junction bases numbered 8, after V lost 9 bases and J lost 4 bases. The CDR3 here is CARAAGEIYEQYF. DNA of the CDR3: TGTGCCAGAGCAGCGGGAGAGATATACGAGCAGTACTTC.

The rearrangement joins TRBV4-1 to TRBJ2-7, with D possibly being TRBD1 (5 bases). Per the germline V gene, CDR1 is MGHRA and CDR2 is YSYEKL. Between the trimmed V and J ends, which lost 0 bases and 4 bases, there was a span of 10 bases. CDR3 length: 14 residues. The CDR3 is CASSQDERGYEQYF. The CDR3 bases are TGCGCCAGCAGCCAAGACGAAAGGGGTTACGAGCAGTACTTC.

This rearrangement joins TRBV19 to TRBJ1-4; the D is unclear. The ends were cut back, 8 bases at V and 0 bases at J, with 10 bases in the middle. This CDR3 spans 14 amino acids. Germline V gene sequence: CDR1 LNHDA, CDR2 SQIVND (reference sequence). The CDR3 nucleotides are TGTGCCAGTTTGTCTCGGGCAACTAATGAAAAACTGTTTTTT. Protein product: CASLSRATNEKLFF.

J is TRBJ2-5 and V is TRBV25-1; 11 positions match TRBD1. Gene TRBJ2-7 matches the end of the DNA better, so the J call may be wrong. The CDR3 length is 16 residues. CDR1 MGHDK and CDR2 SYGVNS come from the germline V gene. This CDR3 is CASSGVSGTGGYEQYF. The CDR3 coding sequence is TGTGCCAGCAGTGGCGTAAGTGGGACAGGGGGATACGAGCAGTACTTC.

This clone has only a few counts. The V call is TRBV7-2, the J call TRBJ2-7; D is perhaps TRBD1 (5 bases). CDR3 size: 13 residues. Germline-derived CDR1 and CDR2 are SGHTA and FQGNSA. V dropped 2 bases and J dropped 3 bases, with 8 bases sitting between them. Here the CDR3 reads CASSLFRGYEQYF. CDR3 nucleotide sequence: TGTGCCAGCAGCTTATTTAGGGGCTACGAGCAGTACTTC. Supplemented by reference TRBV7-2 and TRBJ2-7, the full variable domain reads GAGVSQSPSNKVTEKGKDVELRCDPISGHTALYWYRQSLGQGLEFLIYFQGNSAPDKSGLPSDRFSAERTGGSVSTLTIQRTQQEDSAVYLCASSLFRGYEQYFGPGTRLTVT.

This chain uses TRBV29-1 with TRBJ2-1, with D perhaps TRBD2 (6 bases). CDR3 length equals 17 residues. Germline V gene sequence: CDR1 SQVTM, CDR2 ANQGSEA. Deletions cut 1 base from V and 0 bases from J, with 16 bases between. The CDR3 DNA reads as TGCAGCGTTGAAGCCCCCGGAGGGCGGAGCTCCTACAATGAGCAGTTCTTC. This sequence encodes CSVEAPGGRSSYNEQFF.

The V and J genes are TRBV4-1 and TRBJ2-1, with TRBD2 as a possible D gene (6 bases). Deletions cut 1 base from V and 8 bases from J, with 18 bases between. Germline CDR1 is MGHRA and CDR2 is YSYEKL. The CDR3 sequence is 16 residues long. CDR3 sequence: CASSQAGSRREYEQFF. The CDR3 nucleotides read TGCGCCAGCAGCCAAGCAGGTAGCCGGAGGGAGTATGAGCAGTTCTTC.

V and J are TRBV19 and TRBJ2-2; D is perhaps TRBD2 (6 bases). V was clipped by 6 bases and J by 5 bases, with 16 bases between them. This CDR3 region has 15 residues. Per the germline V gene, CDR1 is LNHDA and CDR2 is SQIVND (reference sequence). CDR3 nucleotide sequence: TGTGCCAGTAGCTGGGGTGGGGGGACTACCGGGGAGCTGTTTTTT. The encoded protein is CASSWGGGTTGELFF.

CDR3 residues: CASSSGQGNSQYF. The DNA for the CDR3 is TGTGCCAGCAGCAGCGGACAGGGTAATAGTCAGTACTTC. This sequence joins TRBV5-6 and TRBJ2-4; 8 bases line up with TRBD1. Germline CDR1 and CDR2: SGHDT and YYEEEE. J lost 12 bases, V lost 4 bases, and 9 bases had no gene match. CDR3 length: 13 residues.

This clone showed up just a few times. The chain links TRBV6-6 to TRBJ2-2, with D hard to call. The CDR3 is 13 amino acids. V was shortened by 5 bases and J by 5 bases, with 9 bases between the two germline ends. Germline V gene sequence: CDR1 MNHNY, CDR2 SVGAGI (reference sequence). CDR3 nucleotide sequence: TGTGCCAGCAGTCCTACAGAAACCGGGGAGCTGTTTTTT. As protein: CASSPTETGELFF.

This CDR3 is CASLDTRYLSEAFF. CDR3 sequence (DNA): TGTGCCAGCCTGGACACCCGATACCTCTCTGAAGCTTTCTTT. This sequence joins TRBV28 and TRBJ1-1; tentatively, D is TRBD1 (5 bases). V dropped 8 bases and J dropped 6 bases, with 19 bases sitting between them. Looked up from germline, CDR1 is MDHEN and CDR2 is SYDVKM. CDR3 length: 14 amino acids.

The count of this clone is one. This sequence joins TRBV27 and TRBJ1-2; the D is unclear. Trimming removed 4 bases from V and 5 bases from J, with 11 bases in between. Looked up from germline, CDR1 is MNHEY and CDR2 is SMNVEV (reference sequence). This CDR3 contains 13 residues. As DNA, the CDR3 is TGTGCCAGCAGTTATAGCTCTGGATATGGCTACACCTTC. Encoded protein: CASSYSSGYGYTF.

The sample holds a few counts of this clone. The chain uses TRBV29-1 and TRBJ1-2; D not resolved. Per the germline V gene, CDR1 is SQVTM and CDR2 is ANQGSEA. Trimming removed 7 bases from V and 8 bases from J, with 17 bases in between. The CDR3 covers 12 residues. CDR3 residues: CSAGPGVKGYTF. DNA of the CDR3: TGCAGCGCTGGTCCCGGGGTAAAGGGCTACACCTTC.

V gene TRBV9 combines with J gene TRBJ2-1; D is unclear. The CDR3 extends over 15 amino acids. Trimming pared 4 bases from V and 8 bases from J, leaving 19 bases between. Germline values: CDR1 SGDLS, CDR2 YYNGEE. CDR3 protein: CASSPTSPPRHEQFF. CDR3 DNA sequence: TGTGCCAGCAGCCCAACGTCCCCTCCTAGGCATGAGCAGTTCTTC.

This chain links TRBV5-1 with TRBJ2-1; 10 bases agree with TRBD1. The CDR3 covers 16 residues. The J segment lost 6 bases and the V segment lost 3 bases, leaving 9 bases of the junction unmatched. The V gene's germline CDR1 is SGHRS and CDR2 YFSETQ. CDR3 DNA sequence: TGCGCCAGCAGCTCCCCGACAGGGGGCGTGTTCAATGAGCAGTTCTTC. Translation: CASSSPTGGVFNEQFF.